This T cell receptor beta chain was obtained from a study of CD8+ T cells in alopecia areata. Across the study: Treated patients were dosed with oral tofacitinib, taking 5 to 10 mg twice daily. The tofacitinib course ran for 6 to 18 months and was followed by 6 months off drug. Study-wide points: Alphabeta T cells residing in normal skin are also sequenced in scalp samples.

Following RNA extraction, reverse transcription yielded cDNA that acted as the sequencing template. The table came from immunoSEQ multiplex PCR; TCRdb's copy has only in-frame clones and leaves some out. The table includes 90,000 to 130,000 clones, about 60% detected once. Treatment: oral pan-JAK inhibitor, 5-10 mg twice daily. Sorting of PBMCs yielded the CD4+ and CD8+ T cells. This clone was counted only a few times. The antigen is not known. The source was CD8+ T cells sorted from blood, collected at week 24, from a patient treated with tofacitinib. The TCR comes from a human donor with alopecia areata.

This CDR3 reads CASREKYEQYF. CDR3 DNA: TGTGCCAGCAGGGAGAAATACGAGCAGTACTTC. The chain uses TRBV2 and TRBJ2-7; unclear D gene. Germline assignment: CDR1 SNHLY and CDR2 FYNNEI. The CDR3 totals 11 residues. The V gene lost 6 bases and the J gene lost 4 bases, with 7 bases spanning the gap.